This T cell receptor beta chain was recovered during a study of T cells after yellow fever vaccination. The germline V gene has CDR1 ENHRY and CDR2 SYGVKD. The ends lost 3 bases at V and 5 bases at J; junction bases unmatched: 4. This CDR3 region has 14 residues. Points from the study as a whole: Primary-vaccination clones mostly resurfaced post-booster (less than 98% CD4, roughly 90% CD8).

TCRdb passed the 5' RACE reads through MiXCR, listing each CDR3 protein once. The sample contains about 350,000 distinct CDR3 sequences, roughly 8.3% of which appear only once. In its sample, this clonotype was seen a few times. Its antigen remains unknown. The genes are TRBV10-3 and TRBJ1-1; TRBD1 matches 9 bases. This receptor was obtained from a man aged 18 to 29 who received the YFV17D yellow fever vaccine. This specimen was PBMCs, taken 35 to 50 days after the first yellow fever vaccination. CDR3: CAISEQGALTEAFF. The CDR3 coding sequence is TGTGCCATCAGTGAACAGGGGGCGCTTACTGAAGCTTTCTTT.